The 8 T cell receptor beta chains listed next were all sequenced from one sample in a study of blood T cells in healthy people across ages. Primers used in a second PCR of roughly 7 to 11 cycles were a sample-barcoded 5' primer and a J-beta primer mix. TCRdb analysed the 5' RACE reads with MiXCR anew, one entry per CDR3 protein. Seen here are fewer than 1.5 million distinct CDR3 sequences, 40% to 50% observed once, and the top ten hold roughly 8.2%. Sequencing was performed on blood. These receptors originate from a woman aged 18-29 years in good health.

This clonotype was counted between two and nine times. V is TRBV5-1 and J is TRBJ1-2; maybe TRBD1 (5 bases). The V end lost 1 base, the J end lost 6 bases, and 16 bases lay between the germline ends. Germline loops: CDR1 SGHRS, CDR2 YFSETQ. The CDR3 contains 15 residues. CDR3 sequence: CASSLMTASLDGYTF. The DNA for the CDR3 is TGCGCCAGCAGCTTGATGACAGCCTCGTTGGATGGCTACACCTTC.

This clonotype was seen a handful of times. The CDR3 here is CASSTWRLAGVADTQYF. The CDR3, as DNA: TGTGCCAGCAGCACCTGGAGACTAGCGGGAGTTGCAGATACGCAGTATTTT. The chain has TRBV7-9 and TRBJ2-3, with 12 bases identical to TRBD2. The CDR3 sequence is 17 residues long. Germline CDR1 reads SEHNR; CDR2 reads FQNEAQ (reference sequence). V trimming: 5 bases; J trimming: 4 bases; junction bases outside the gene matches: 10.

This clonotype showed up just a few times. This chain uses TRBV6-2 or TRBV6-3 with TRBJ2-1; possibly TRBD1 for D (6 bases). CDR3 length equals 15 residues. Deletions cut 2 bases from V and 2 bases from J, with 10 bases between. The V gene's germline CDR1 is MNHEY and CDR2 SVGEGT. The CDR3 protein is CASSYGTGPYNEQFF. As DNA, the CDR3 is TGTGCCAGCAGTTACGGTACAGGGCCCTACAATGAGCAGTTCTTC.

The chain uses TRBV30 and TRBJ1-1, with D unclear. The CDR3 contains 12 residues. Germline assignment: CDR1 GTSNPN and CDR2 SVGIG (reference sequence). Trimming removed 3 bases at V and 0 bases at J, with 5 bases between. CDR3 protein: CAWRGMNTEAFF. In DNA, the CDR3 is TGTGCCTGGAGGGGGATGAACACTGAAGCTTTCTTT.

The chain joins TRBV20-1 to TRBJ1-2; 7 bases line up with TRBD1. V dropped 6 bases and J dropped 5; count of bases not matched to a gene: 9. Looked up from germline, CDR1 is DFQATT and CDR2 is SNEGSKA (reference sequence). CDR3 size: 13 residues. The DNA of the CDR3 is TGCAGTGCCCAGGGGGGGACACTGTATGGCTACACCTTC. It specifies CSAQGGTLYGYTF.

This clonotype was seen ten or more times. This chain links TRBV6-5 with TRBJ2-3; no clear D. Germline V gene data show CDR1 as MNHEY and CDR2 as SVGAGI. The CDR3 is made up of 14 amino acids. V gave up 0 bases and J gave up 1 base, with 5 bases separating them. CDR3 loop: CASSYSSGTDTQYF. CDR3 DNA sequence: TGTGCCAGCAGTTACTCGAGCGGCACAGATACGCAGTATTTT.

This clonotype was found a few times. The chain recombines TRBV15 with TRBJ2-7, with D perhaps matching TRBD1 (5 bases). Trimming shortened V by 0 bases and J by 3 bases, and 12 bases separated the two germline ends. The CDR3 has 15 amino acids. Germline values: CDR1 LNHNV, CDR2 YYDKDF (reference sequence). This CDR3 is CATSRDSGSGYEQYF. CDR3 coding DNA: TGTGCCACCAGCAGAGATTCAGGGTCGGGCTACGAGCAGTACTTC.

There are a few counts of this clonotype. The V and J genes are TRBV5-1 and TRBJ2-7, with 9 nucleotides matching TRBD2. Germline CDR1 reads SGHRS; CDR2 reads YFSETQ. V was pared by 2 bases and J by 5 bases, with 5 bases of the junction left unmatched. The CDR3 spans 14 residues. CDR3 DNA: TGCGCCAGCAGCTTTAGCGGGAGTGAAGACGAGCAGTACTTC. Amino acids: CASSFSGSEDEQYF.